This TCR beta chain was recovered during a study of cytomegalovirus exposure and HLA in healthy donors. Whole-study findings and limits: Accurate HLA-A and HLA-B prediction from TCR beta sequences was reported for most subjects. Association of a missense DCLRE1C variant with TCR beta V- and J-gene trimming was reported in a later analysis.

About this clone: Its antigen remains unidentified.

Researchers ran the PCR with 60 Vbeta and 13 Jbeta primers. Clones were sequenced by immunoSEQ multiplex PCR, and TCRdb holds only the in-frame ones, with some missing. The repertoire holds 150,000 to 200,000 clones, with 60% to 85% as singletons. Germline lookup yields CDR1 SGHDT and CDR2 YYEEEE. V trimming: 4 bases; J trimming: 4 bases; junction bases outside the gene matches: 19. CDR3 length: 18 amino acids. This chain connects TRBV5-6 to TRBJ1-1, with TRBD1 matching over 7 bases. This TCR came from a woman aged 30 to 39 in good health and CMV-seronegative. Input material: PBMCs. The CDR3 loop reads CASSPSHRGVPSGTEAFF. The CDR3 DNA follows: TGTGCCAGCAGCCCCTCTCACAGGGGAGTCCCGTCCGGCACTGAAGCTTTCTTT.